This is a list of T cell receptor beta chains from one sample in a study of shared clonotypes between healthy human individuals. Using immunoSEQ multiplex PCR, the repertoire was profiled, and TCRdb retains in-frame clones only, with some absent. The sample includes over 1.4 million clones, roughly 96% of them seen just once. Sequences were obtained from naive CD4+ T cells sorted from blood. The receptor set was obtained from a man between 25 and 39 years old in good health. Each CDR3 is given with its conserved first and last residue. D genes are given only for firm matches. Not all rows give a size; the values are once, few, many and, for expanded clones, a class.

D gene: TRBD2
clone size: once
J gene: TRBJ2-1
V gene: TRBV10-2
CDR3 protein: CASSESGTSGISEQFF
CDR3 DNA: TGCGCCAGCAGTGAGTCCGGGACTAGCGGGATTTCTGAGCAGTTCTTC

D gene: .
clone size: .
J gene: TRBJ1-1
V gene: TRBV7-9
CDR3 protein: CASSLGQEDTEAFF
CDR3 DNA: TGTGCCAGCAGCTTAGGACAGGAGGACACTGAAGCTTTCTTT

D gene: TRBD1
clone size: .
J gene: TRBJ1-1
V gene: TRBV28
CDR3 protein: CASSLWGTGMNTEAFF
CDR3 DNA: TGTGCCAGCAGTTTATGGGGGACAGGGATGAACACTGAAGCTTTCTTT

D gene: .
clone size: .
J gene: TRBJ2-3
V gene: TRBV5-1
CDR3 protein: CASSLAVGVTDTQYF
CDR3 DNA: TGCGCCAGCAGCTTGGCTGTGGGAGTAACAGATACGCAGTATTTT

D gene: .
clone size: .
J gene: TRBJ2-1
V gene: TRBV2
CDR3 protein: CASSELRSSYNEQFF
CDR3 DNA: TGTGCCAGCAGTGAACTGAGAAGCTCCTACAATGAGCAGTTCTTC

D gene: .
clone size: .
J gene: TRBJ2-3
V gene: TRBV7-2
CDR3 protein: CASSSGGTGTDTQYF
CDR3 DNA: TGTGCCAGCAGCTCCGGCGGCACAGGCACAGATACGCAGTATTTT

D gene: .
clone size: .
J gene: TRBJ1-1
V gene: TRBV9
CDR3 protein: CASSVGRFRRGRSIEAFF
CDR3 DNA: TGTGCCAGCAGCGTAGGTCGTTTTCGACGGGGAAGGTCAATTGAAGCTTTCTTT

D gene: .
clone size: .
J gene: TRBJ1-3
V gene: TRBV2
CDR3 protein: CASSEESSGNTIYF
CDR3 DNA: TGTGCCAGCAGTGAAGAGAGCTCTGGAAACACCATATATTTT

D gene: .
clone size: .
J gene: TRBJ2-7
V gene: TRBV28
CDR3 protein: CASRPKAGLWEQYF
CDR3 DNA: TGTGCCAGCAGACCCAAAGCGGGTTTGTGGGAGCAGTACTTC

D gene: TRBD2
clone size: few
J gene: TRBJ2-2
V gene: TRBV5-1
CDR3 protein: CASSLTSANTGELFF
CDR3 DNA: TGCGCCAGCAGCTTGACTAGCGCAAACACCGGGGAGCTGTTTTTT

D gene: TRBD2
clone size: .
J gene: TRBJ2-3
V gene: TRBV9
CDR3 protein: CASSVGLAGGSDTQYF
CDR3 DNA: TGTGCCAGCAGCGTAGGATTAGCGGGAGGCTCGGATACGCAGTATTTT

D gene: .
clone size: .
J gene: TRBJ2-7
V gene: TRBV28
CDR3 protein: CASSFRGVYEQYF
CDR3 DNA: TGTGCCAGCAGCTTCAGGGGCGTCTACGAGCAGTACTTC

D gene: TRBD2
clone size: .
J gene: TRBJ2-7
V gene: TRBV27
CDR3 protein: CASSSFSGSSYEQYF
CDR3 DNA: TGTGCCAGCAGTTCCTTCAGCGGGAGCTCCTACGAGCAGTACTTC

D gene: TRBD2
clone size: .
J gene: TRBJ2-7
V gene: TRBV28
CDR3 protein: CASSYRLAGTYEQYF
CDR3 DNA: TGTGCCAGCAGTTACAGACTAGCGGGGACGTACGAGCAGTACTTC

D gene: TRBD2
clone size: .
J gene: TRBJ2-7
V gene: TRBV4-2
CDR3 protein: CASSQGLGGGYEQYF
CDR3 DNA: TGTGCCAGCAGCCAAGGACTGGGCGGGGGTTACGAGCAGTACTTC

D gene: .
clone size: .
J gene: TRBJ1-4
V gene: TRBV5-1
CDR3 protein: CASSGAGLGFEKLFF
CDR3 DNA: TGCGCCAGCAGCGGGGCGGGACTTGGATTCGAAAAACTGTTTTTT

D gene: TRBD1
clone size: .
J gene: TRBJ1-2
V gene: TRBV2
CDR3 protein: CASSGQGASYGYTF
CDR3 DNA: TGTGCCAGCAGTGGACAGGGGGCAAGCTATGGCTACACCTTC

D gene: .
clone size: .
J gene: TRBJ2-5
V gene: TRBV7-2
CDR3 protein: CASSLVWQETQYF
CDR3 DNA: TGTGCCAGCAGCTTAGTTTGGCAAGAGACCCAGTACTTC

D gene: .
clone size: .
J gene: TRBJ2-7
V gene: TRBV7-2
CDR3 protein: CASSLVPSGREQYF
CDR3 DNA: TGTGCCAGCAGCTTAGTCCCTAGTGGGAGAGAGCAGTACTTC

D gene: .
clone size: .
J gene: TRBJ2-2
V gene: TRBV2
CDR3 protein: CASSEEASGELFF
CDR3 DNA: TGTGCCAGCAGTGAAGAGGCATCCGGGGAGCTGTTTTTT

D gene: .
clone size: .
J gene: TRBJ2-3
V gene: TRBV11-2
CDR3 protein: CASSLGPGSSGSRDTQYF
CDR3 DNA: TGTGCCAGCAGCTTAGGGCCCGGAAGCTCCGGGTCGAGAGATACGCAGTATTTT

D gene: .
clone size: .
J gene: TRBJ2-7
V gene: TRBV19
CDR3 protein: CASSPQGRRENEQYF
CDR3 DNA: TGTGCCAGTAGCCCGCAGGGGCGTAGGGAAAACGAGCAGTACTTC

D gene: .
clone size: once
J gene: TRBJ1-1
V gene: TRBV20-1
CDR3 protein: CSASLEPEAFF
CDR3 DNA: TGCAGTGCGTCATTAGAACCTGAAGCTTTCTTT

D gene: TRBD2
clone size: .
J gene: TRBJ2-3
V gene: TRBV27
CDR3 protein: CASRTSGTDTQYF
CDR3 DNA: TGTGCCAGCCGGACTAGCGGCACAGATACGCAGTATTTT

D gene: .
clone size: .
J gene: TRBJ1-1
V gene: TRBV5-4
CDR3 protein: CASRNPLENTEAFF
CDR3 DNA: TGTGCCAGCAGAAACCCCTTGGAGAACACTGAAGCTTTCTTT

D gene: TRBD2
clone size: .
J gene: TRBJ2-3
V gene: TRBV2
CDR3 protein: CAARGTSRDTQYF
CDR3 DNA: TGTGCCGCGAGGGGGACTAGCCGAGACACGCAGTATTTT

D gene: .
clone size: .
J gene: TRBJ2-5
V gene: TRBV11-2
CDR3 protein: CASSRAGRPDQETQYF
CDR3 DNA: TGTGCCAGCAGCCGCGCGGGAAGACCGGACCAAGAGACCCAGTACTTC

D gene: TRBD1
clone size: .
J gene: TRBJ1-3
V gene: TRBV7-3
CDR3 protein: CASSLVRPGQAYPAGGNTIYF
CDR3 DNA: TGTGCCAGCAGCTTAGTACGCCCGGGACAGGCATATCCCGCGGGCGGAAACACCATATATTTT

D gene: .
clone size: .
J gene: TRBJ1-1
V gene: TRBV18
CDR3 protein: CASSPSLPQGPRGNTEAFF
CDR3 DNA: TGTGCCAGCTCACCATCGCTCCCCCAGGGCCCCCGGGGGAACACTGAAGCTTTCTTT

D gene: .
clone size: once
J gene: TRBJ2-1
V gene: TRBV14
CDR3 protein: CASSQVTNYNEQFF
CDR3 DNA: TGTGCCAGCAGCCAAGTAACAAACTACAATGAGCAGTTCTTC

D gene: .
clone size: .
J gene: TRBJ2-3
V gene: TRBV7-9
CDR3 protein: CASSLTWTDTQYF
CDR3 DNA: TGTGCCAGCAGCTTGACTTGGACAGATACGCAGTATTTT

D gene: TRBD1
clone size: .
J gene: TRBJ2-2
V gene: TRBV29-1
CDR3 protein: CSADRENTGELFF
CDR3 DNA: TGCAGCGCGGACAGGGAAAACACCGGGGAGCTGTTTTTT

D gene: .
clone size: .
J gene: TRBJ2-7
V gene: TRBV6-5
CDR3 protein: CASRGGPPTYEQYF
CDR3 DNA: TGTGCCAGCAGGGGCGGACCTCCAACCTACGAGCAGTACTTC

D gene: TRBD1
clone size: .
J gene: TRBJ2-5
V gene: TRBV29-1
CDR3 protein: CSVRDRVLQETQYF
CDR3 DNA: TGCAGCGTCCGGGACAGGGTACTACAAGAGACCCAGTACTTC

D gene: .
clone size: .
J gene: TRBJ2-7
V gene: TRBV9
CDR3 protein: CASSVGAGQERQYF
CDR3 DNA: TGTGCCAGCAGCGTAGGGGCAGGGCAGGAACGGCAGTACTTC

D gene: TRBD1
clone size: .
J gene: TRBJ2-7
V gene: TRBV19
CDR3 protein: CASSIWDRDGEQYF
CDR3 DNA: TGTGCCAGTAGTATATGGGACAGGGATGGCGAGCAGTACTTC

D gene: .
clone size: once
J gene: TRBJ1-5
V gene: TRBV10-3
CDR3 protein: CAISESGGDNQPQHF
CDR3 DNA: TGTGCCATCAGTGAGTCGGGGGGGGATAATCAGCCCCAGCATTTT